Listed here are 32 T cell receptor beta chains from one sample, sequenced in a study of early T cells in non-severe SARS-CoV-2 infection. TCRdb processed the 5' RACE reads anew with MiXCR; each CDR3 protein has one entry. The sample gives 85,000 to 120,000 distinct CDR3 sequences, roughly 14% of which show up once; about 6.2% is in the top ten. Sequenced material: whole blood. Receptor source: an adult who was a healthcare worker with PCR-confirmed SARS-CoV-2 infection or an uninfected control (not recorded which).

This clonotype was seen many times. V usage is TRBV6-6 and J usage is TRBJ2-3; maybe TRBD2 (5 bases). Germline V gives CDR1 MNHNY, CDR2 SVGAGI (reference sequence). The ends were cut back, 0 bases at V and 4 bases at J, with 14 bases in the middle. The CDR3 covers 16 residues. CDR3 protein: CASSYSPLTRADTQYF. CDR3 DNA sequence: TGTGCCAGCAGTTACTCTCCCTTGACGCGGGCAGATACGCAGTATTTT.

The chain links TRBV6-4 to TRBJ2-1, with D unclear. Germline loops: CDR1 MRHNA, CDR2 SNTAGT. V shed 0 bases and J shed 6 bases, with 6 bases lying between them. This CDR3 spans 13 amino acids. As DNA, the CDR3 is TGTGCCAGCAGTGACTCGAGCGTCAATGAGCAGTTCTTC. Protein sequence: CASSDSSVNEQFF.

This clonotype was counted ten times or more. The J gene is TRBJ2-1, the V gene TRBV20-1, with D unclear. The CDR3 contains 13 residues. Germline CDR1 is DFQATT and CDR2 is SNEGSKA (reference sequence). V lost 3 bases, J lost 8 bases, and 14 bases lay in between. CDR3 bases: TGCAGTGCTAGCAATAGTTTCCTCCATGAGCAGTTCTTC. It codes for CSASNSFLHEQFF.

This clonotype was detected only a few times. This sequence joins TRBV20-1 and TRBJ1-4; TRBD1 might be the D (6 bases). In germline, CDR1 is DFQATT, CDR2 SNEGSKA (reference sequence). The CDR3 covers 16 residues. Trimming took 4 bases from V and 4 from J, leaving 19 bases between them. Here the CDR3 DNA reads TGCAGTGCTACCTTCAAAAGGGGGGTGTATAATGAAAAACTGTTTTTT. It encodes CSATFKRGVYNEKLFF.

This clonotype has at least ten counts. The gene calls are TRBV4-3 and TRBJ1-2, with TRBD1 identical over 11 bases. CDR3 length equals 18 residues. Germline V lookup: CDR1 LGHNA, CDR2 YSLEER. J gave up 6 bases and V 0 bases, and 12 bases lay outside the gene matches. The CDR3 DNA sequence: TGCGCCAGCAGCCAAGAGGGACAGGGGGATTTCATAGGGGATGGCTACACCTTC. It is translated as CASSQEGQGDFIGDGYTF.

V gene TRBV3-1 combines with J gene TRBJ2-7; D remains ambiguous. Germline V gene sequence: CDR1 LGHDT, CDR2 YNNKEL (reference sequence). This CDR3 has 15 amino acids. The V and J ends lost 0 bases and 4 bases respectively, with 13 bases between them. CDR3 residues: CASSQDLRTTYEQYF. The CDR3 DNA follows: TGTGCCAGCAGCCAAGATCTTCGTACTACATACGAGCAGTACTTC.

There are many counts of this clonotype. The genes are TRBV20-1 and TRBJ2-3; D is unclear. This CDR3 spans 15 amino acids. CDR1 is DFQATT, CDR2 SNEGSKA, per germline (reference sequence). Trimming shortened V by 3 bases and J by 0 bases, and 13 bases separated the two germline ends. CDR3 nucleotides: TGCAGTGCTAGTCGGCGGACGTATAGCACAGATACGCAGTATTTT. Translating gives CSASRRTYSTDTQYF.

This chain connects TRBV29-1 to TRBJ2-3; 12 nucleotides line up with TRBD2. Germline values: CDR1 SQVTM, CDR2 ANQGSEA. Germline trimming cut 6 bases from V and 4 bases from J; bases unmatched to any gene: 8. This CDR3 is 15 amino acids long. The CDR3 here is CSVYGLAGKSDTQYF. CDR3 DNA: TGCAGCGTCTATGGACTAGCGGGAAAATCAGATACGCAGTATTTT.

The genes are TRBV7-2 and TRBJ2-3; 8 bases align to TRBD2. CDR1 is SGHTA, CDR2 FQGNSA, per germline. The CDR3 has 15 amino acids. V was clipped by 5 bases and J by 2 bases; unmatched bases: 6. This CDR3 reads CASSPLAATTDTQYF. Written as DNA, the CDR3 is TGTGCCAGCAGCCCACTAGCGGCCACCACAGATACGCAGTATTTT.

A few counts support this clonotype. This chain joins TRBV14 and TRBJ1-3; a possible D gene is TRBD1 (5 bases). The V gene lost 6 bases and the J gene lost 1 base, with 13 bases spanning the gap. The germline CDR1 and CDR2 sequences are SGHDN and FVKESK. The CDR3 consists of 15 residues. CDR3 DNA sequence: TGTGCCAGCAGAACCTCGGGGGGATCTGGAAACACCATATATTTT. Amino acid sequence: CASRTSGGSGNTIYF.

The chain links TRBV12-3 or TRBV12-4 to TRBJ1-2, with 9 bases fitting TRBD1. This CDR3 region has 14 residues. The V gene end was trimmed by 2 bases and the J gene end by 6 bases; junction bases not matched to a gene: 4. Here the CDR3 reads CASSLWDRDHGYTF. Here the CDR3 DNA reads TGTGCCAGCAGTTTATGGGACAGGGACCATGGCTACACCTTC.

This clonotype was observed many times. V usage is TRBV9 and J usage is TRBJ1-1; D gene ambiguous. Trimming stripped 3 bases from V and 7 bases from J, with 16 bases between. Germline CDR1 is SGDLS and CDR2 is YYNGEE. The CDR3 has 14 residues. The CDR3 sequence: CASSASSSLDEAFF. CDR3 DNA sequence: TGTGCCAGCAGCGCCTCGTCCTCCTTGGATGAAGCTTTCTTT.

The V and J genes are TRBV9 and TRBJ2-7, with a tentative D call TRBD2 (5 bases). Deletions cut 0 bases from V and 3 bases from J, with 13 bases between. Germline assignment: CDR1 SGDLS and CDR2 YYNGEE. The CDR3 is 15 amino acids. The CDR3 sequence: CASSVGGSAYYEQYF. CDR3 nucleotide sequence: TGTGCCAGCAGCGTAGGAGGGTCTGCTTACTACGAGCAGTACTTC.

In its sample, this clonotype was seen a few times. This chain joins TRBV15 and TRBJ2-6; 10 nucleotides agree with TRBD2. CDR1 is LNHNV and CDR2 is YYDKDF in the germline V gene (reference sequence). The CDR3 is 17 amino acids. J was trimmed by 0 bases and V by 6 bases; bases with no gene match: 5. The CDR3 DNA follows: TGTGCCACCAGGGTTACTAGCGGGAACTCTGGGGCCAACGTCCTGACTTTC. Its translation: CATRVTSGNSGANVLTF.

The chain is built from TRBV12-3 or TRBV12-4 and TRBJ1-5; D is perhaps TRBD1 (6 bases). The CDR3 extends over 14 amino acids. V was pared by 6 bases and J by 3 bases, with 12 bases between. Here the CDR3 DNA reads TGTGCCAGCAGAGAAGACAGGTTCAATCAGCCCCAGCATTTT. Translation: CASREDRFNQPQHF.

The V gene is TRBV12-3 or TRBV12-4, the J gene TRBJ1-3; D perhaps matches TRBD1 (6 bases). V gave up 5 bases and J gave up 2 bases, with 13 bases separating them. The CDR3 extends over 15 amino acids. For the CDR3, the DNA is TGTGCCAGCAGTCGTCAGGGGCTCGCTGGAAACACCATATATTTT. It yields the protein CASSRQGLAGNTIYF.

The V gene is TRBV18, the J gene TRBJ1-1; TRBD1 aligns across 7 bases. The ends lost 5 bases at V and 7 bases at J; junction bases unmatched: 7. The CDR3 is 13 residues long. Germline CDR1 and CDR2: KGHSH and LQKENI. The CDR3 region is CASSKGGGDEAFF. CDR3 bases: TGTGCCAGCTCAAAGGGAGGGGGCGATGAAGCTTTCTTT.

The chain joins TRBV7-9 to TRBJ2-7, with no clear D. This CDR3 contains 12 residues. Trimming shortened V by 3 bases and J by 1 base, and 4 bases separated the two germline ends. CDR1 and CDR2 (germline): SEHNR, FQNEAQ (reference sequence). CDR3 DNA: TGTGCCAGCAGCTTTCCTTCCTACGAGCAGTACTTC. Translation gives CASSFPSYEQYF.

The chain recombines TRBV20-1 with TRBJ2-5; TRBD2 might be the D (6 bases). The germline V gene encodes CDR1 DFQATT and CDR2 SNEGSKA (reference sequence). Trimming cost V 1 base and J 10 bases, with 19 bases left between them. The CDR3 extends over 14 amino acids. The CDR3 here is CSARVPSAAGDQYF. The CDR3 nucleotides are TGCAGTGCTAGAGTCCCTAGCGCCGCCGGGGACCAGTACTTC.

This clonotype has at least ten counts. The chain employs TRBV4-3 and TRBJ2-1; 13 bases align to TRBD2. The V segment lost 2 bases and the J segment 9 bases; nucleotides outside the gene matches: 4. CDR1 LGHNA and CDR2 YSLEER come from the germline V gene. This CDR3 is 15 amino acids long. The CDR3 loop is CASSQRTSGSLEQFF. The CDR3 DNA sequence: TGCGCCAGCAGCCAAAGGACTAGCGGGAGTCTTGAGCAGTTCTTC.

This clonotype was seen at least ten times. The rearrangement links TRBV4-3 to TRBJ2-7; 10 bases are a match to TRBD1. Germline CDR1 is LGHNA and CDR2 is YSLEER. The V and J ends lost 4 bases and 6 bases, in that order; junction bases with no gene match: 9. The CDR3 has 15 amino acids. CDR3 residues: CASSLYRDRGFEQYF. The CDR3 nucleotides are TGCGCCAGCAGCCTATACCGGGACAGGGGTTTCGAGCAGTACTTC.

This clonotype appeared many times. This chain links TRBV11-2 with TRBJ2-5; 8 bases are shared with TRBD2. This CDR3 contains 14 residues. J was trimmed by 3 bases and V by 4 bases; bases with no gene match: 4. Germline lookup yields CDR1 SGHAT and CDR2 FQNNGV. The DNA for the CDR3 is TGTGCCAGCAGCTCGGCGGGACTAGAAGAGACCCAGTACTTC. This encodes CASSSAGLEETQYF.

The V and J genes are TRBV11-2 and TRBJ2-3, with 9 bases fitting TRBD2. The V gene's germline CDR1 is SGHAT and CDR2 FQNNGV. The CDR3 spans 16 residues. Losses at the gene ends were 4 bases for V and 7 bases for J; bases not matched to a gene: 12. As DNA, the CDR3 is TGTGCCAGCAGCTCGCCTCGCGGGAGGGCCGCCCATACGCAGTATTTT. The encoded protein is CASSSPRGRAAHTQYF.

The chain employs TRBV5-1 and TRBJ2-1, with 10 positions matching TRBD2. CDR3 length: 15 amino acids. V lost 4 bases and J lost 8; bases outside the gene matches: 9. In germline, CDR1 is SGHRS, CDR2 YFSETQ. The CDR3 coding sequence is TGCGCCAGCAGCGGCTCTAGCGGGAGTATCGATGAGCAGTTCTTC. It translates to CASSGSSGSIDEQFF.

This clonotype was counted at least ten times. This rearrangement joins TRBV21-1 to TRBJ2-1; no DNA check was done on the table's D call, TRBD1. TRBV21-1 is an annotated pseudogene. This CDR3 spans 14 amino acids. This CDR3 is CASSKIDGAGEQFF. The CDR3 bases are TGTGCCAGCAGCAAAATTGACGGGGCGGGTGAGCAGTTCTTC.

This chain connects TRBV20-1 to TRBJ2-7; D is unresolved. V dropped 0 bases and J dropped 5 bases, with 5 bases sitting between them. Germline-derived CDR1 and CDR2 are DFQATT and SNEGSKA (reference sequence). CDR3 length: 11 residues. The CDR3 loop reads CSARDANEQYF. For the CDR3, the DNA is TGCAGTGCTAGAGATGCAAACGAGCAGTACTTC.

This clonotype was detected only a few times. The chain has TRBV29-1 and TRBJ2-2; a weak D match, TRBD2 (6 bases). Trimming left V 7 bases short and J 5 bases short, with 17 bases between. Per germline, CDR1 SQVTM and CDR2 ANQGSEA. The CDR3 contains 14 residues. The DNA of the CDR3 is TGCAGCGGGACACACCCCGGGGGAACCGGGGAGCTGTTTTTT. It translates to CSGTHPGGTGELFF.

J is TRBJ2-3 and V is TRBV28; TRBD2 matches at 9 bases. In germline, CDR1 is MDHEN, CDR2 SYDVKM. The CDR3 has 16 residues. V lost 3 bases to trimming and J lost 2 bases; unmatched junction nucleotides: 6. The CDR3 is CASSFPPSGNTDTQYF. CDR3 DNA sequence: TGTGCCAGCAGTTTCCCCCCTAGCGGGAACACAGATACGCAGTATTTT.

This clonotype was recorded at least ten times. The chain couples TRBV6-5 to TRBJ2-1; the match to TRBD2 covers 14 bases. The CDR3 has 16 residues. Losses at the gene ends were 4 bases for V and 10 bases for J; bases not matched to a gene: 9. Per the germline V gene, CDR1 is MNHEY and CDR2 is SVGAGI. The chain's CDR3 is CASSSAGLAGVPEQFF. CDR3 nucleotides: TGTGCCAGCAGTTCCGCGGGACTAGCGGGAGTCCCCGAGCAGTTCTTC.

This clonotype has ten or more counts. The chain links TRBV9 to TRBJ2-6, with unresolved D. Germline loops: CDR1 SGDLS, CDR2 YYNGEE. V dropped 2 bases and J dropped 3 bases, with 6 bases sitting between them. The CDR3 length is 14 residues. The CDR3 nucleotides read TGTGCCAGCAGCGTGGCTAGTGGGGCCAACGTCCTGACTTTC. Translating gives CASSVASGANVLTF. Full variable domain (outside the CDR3, taken from reference TRBV9 and TRBJ2-6): DSGVTQTPKHLITATGQRVTLRCSPRSGDLSVYWYQQSLDQGLQFLIQYYNGEERAKGNILERFSAQQFPDLHSELNLSSLELGDSALYFCASSVASGANVLTFGAGSRLTVL.

This clonotype has a count of ten or more. DNA for the CDR3: TGTGCCAGCACCGAGAAGTCGGGGGACTACAATGAGCAGTTCTTC. Residues: CASTEKSGDYNEQFF. The chain couples TRBV21-1 to TRBJ2-1; the D segment call TRBD1 is taken from the table without a DNA check. TRBV21-1 is a pseudogene segment. CDR3 length: 15 residues.

The table lists this clonotype with a few counts. The chain combines TRBV12-3 or TRBV12-4 with TRBJ2-1; D is unresolved. The V end was cut by 3 bases, the J end by 4 bases, with 10 bases between. The CDR3 consists of 14 residues. The CDR3 here is CASSFARPYNEQFF. The CDR3 coding sequence is TGTGCCAGCAGTTTCGCGAGACCTTACAATGAGCAGTTCTTC.